The clone carrying this T cell receptor beta chain was detected a few times. CDR3 length: 13 amino acids. With 4 bases removed from V and 1 base from J, the gap between germline ends came to 8 bases. Germline CDR1 reads DFQATT; CDR2 reads SNEGSKA (reference sequence). MiXCR, run by TCRdb on the 5' RACE reads, gives a single entry per CDR3 protein. The sample includes 1.5 million or so distinct CDR3 sequences, about 32% seen only once; the top ten take over 0.25%. This entry is derived from a study of identical twins. This TCR came from a newborn girl in good health. The V call is TRBV20-1, the J call TRBJ2-4; D is uncertain. The sequencing sample was made of cord blood. The CDR3: CSAILGAKNIQYF. The CDR3 nucleotides are TGCAGTGCTATCCTGGGGGCCAAAAACATTCAGTACTTC.